The present T cell receptor beta chain was sequenced within a study of vaccination effects on CD4 cells after COVID-19. The V and J ends lost 2 bases and 6 bases respectively, with 8 bases between them. Germline assignment: CDR1 SGHTA and CDR2 FQGNSA. This CDR3 region has 13 residues. Before sequencing took place, the ViraFEST assay used viral peptide pools to expand antigen-specific CD4+ T cells. After roughly 11 days in culture, the CD4+ T cells were isolated. PCR-confirmed SARS-CoV-2 infection occurred in the person between March and December 2020. Days 3 and 7 saw half the medium replaced with IL-2 medium. Overall study results and limits: Following vaccination, convalescents' spike-reactive clones were mostly new ones induced by the vaccine.

The method was immunoSEQ multiplex PCR; TCRdb's version includes in-frame clones alone and lacks a portion of them. The repertoire holds around 47,000 clones, with under 80% as singletons. As concerns this clone: Its target is not known.

This chain connects TRBV7-2 to TRBJ1-5; D is uncertain. The material sequenced was CD4+ T cells from PBMCs cultured with a peptide pool, taken before COVID-19 vaccination. The sequence was obtained from a human donor who had a prior SARS-CoV-2 infection. The CDR3 coding sequence is TGTGCCAGCAGCTTAAGTGAATTTCAGCCCCAGCATTTT. This translates into CASSLSEFQPQHF.